Sequencing of this TCR beta chain was carried out in a study of Ad26.COV2.S vaccination and SARS-CoV-2 variants. Looking at the study overall: Each vaccinee took Ad26.COV2.S intramuscularly, once or twice 56 days apart.

Specified treatment: some 20 received Ad26.COV2.S at low or high dose, single or two shots; a few received placebo; per-sample allocation not given. All samples were drawn on day 63, counting from the first vaccine or placebo injection. In the vaccine, an Ad26 vector expressed the SARS-CoV-2 spike of the Wuhan strain. Notes on this clone: Its cognate antigen is unknown.

Study conclusions and caveats: Substantial response breadth was reportedly seen for spike-specific CD8+ and CD4+ T cells after vaccination. The study found similar non-spike TCR breadth in vaccine and placebo recipients.

TCRdb's copy holds only in-frame clones and misses some; the assay was immunoSEQ multiplex PCR. The table includes around 300,000 clones, around 88% detected once. Per germline, CDR1 SGHRS and CDR2 YFSETQ. Trimming pared 0 bases from V and 2 bases from J, leaving 10 bases between. This CDR3 comprises 15 residues. Source: peripheral blood, taken in a trial of Ad26.COV2.S vaccine versus placebo. The chain uses TRBV5-1 and TRBJ2-3; D gene ambiguous. The source is a person between 18 and 65 years old who received the Ad26.COV2.S COVID-19 vaccine or a placebo. CDR3 nucleotide sequence: TGCGCCAGCAGCTTGGTAACTCAAACCACAGATACGCAGTATTTT. This codes for CASSLVTQTTDTQYF. Together with reference TRBV5-1 and TRBJ2-3, the CDR3 gives the full variable domain: KAGVTQTPRYLIKTRGQQVTLSCSPISGHRSVSWYQQTPGQGLQFLFEYFSETQRNKGNFPGRFSGRQFSNSRSEMNVSTLELGDSALYLCASSLVTQTTDTQYFGPGTRLTVL.